This TCR beta chain was sequenced during a study of blood T cell repertoires in COVID-19. The wider study: Samples came from the United States, Italy and Spain, spanning acute and convalescent COVID-19.

The V gene's germline CDR1 is SEHNR and CDR2 FQNEAQ (reference sequence). CDR3 length: 14 amino acids. The V and J ends lost 5 bases and 8 bases respectively, with 18 bases between them. The sample holds a few counts of this clone. Some clones are missing from TCRdb's copy, which holds only in-frame ones; the method was immunoSEQ multiplex PCR. Of about 120,000 clones listed, around 91% are singletons. Specimen: peripheral blood. This chain joins TRBV7-9 and TRBJ1-2; no clear D gene. The sequence was obtained from a man aged 65 to 79 with active or convalescent COVID-19. CDR3: CASSEGDTFKGYTF. CDR3 DNA: TGTGCCAGCAGCGAAGGCGACACTTTTAAGGGCTACACCTTC.